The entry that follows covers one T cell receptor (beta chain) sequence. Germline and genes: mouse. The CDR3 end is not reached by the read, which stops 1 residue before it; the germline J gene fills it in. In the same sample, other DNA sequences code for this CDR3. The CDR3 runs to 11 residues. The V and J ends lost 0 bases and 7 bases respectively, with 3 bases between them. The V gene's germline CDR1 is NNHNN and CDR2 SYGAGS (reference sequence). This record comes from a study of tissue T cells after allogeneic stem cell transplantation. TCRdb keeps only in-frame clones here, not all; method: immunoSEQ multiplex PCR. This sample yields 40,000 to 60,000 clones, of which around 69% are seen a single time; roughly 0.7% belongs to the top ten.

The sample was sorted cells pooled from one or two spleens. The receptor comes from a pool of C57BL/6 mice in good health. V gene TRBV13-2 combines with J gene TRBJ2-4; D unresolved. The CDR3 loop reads CASGDADTLYF. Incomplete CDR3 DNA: TGTGCCAGCGGTGATGCAGACACCTTGTAC.